This T cell receptor beta chain was retrieved from a study of blood T cell repertoires in COVID-19. Study details: The analysed material was cDNA or gDNA that came from T cells, B-cell-depleted T cells, or PBMCs.

The table came from immunoSEQ multiplex PCR; TCRdb's copy has only in-frame clones and leaves some out. The sample records 150,000 to 200,000 clones, about nine tenths being singletons. This TCR came from a man in his fifties or sixties with active or convalescent COVID-19. The sequenced material came from peripheral blood.

Written as DNA, the CDR3 is TGCGCCAGCAGCTTGGCCGCTGGGACAGGGATCGGCTATGGCTACACCTTC. Translation: CASSLAAGTGIGYGYTF. The V call is TRBV5-1, the J call TRBJ1-2, with TRBD1 matching over 9 bases. CDR1 and CDR2 from the germline V gene are SGHRS and YFSETQ. V lost 0 bases to trimming and J lost 4 bases; unmatched junction nucleotides: 10. This CDR3 is 17 amino acids long.